The clone carrying this T cell receptor (beta chain) was observed at least ten times. Its antigen remains unknown. This CDR3 is 13 amino acids long. The germline V gene has CDR1 MGHRA and CDR2 YSYEKL. Trimming left V 5 bases short and J 1 base short, with 6 bases between. The data stem from a study of T cell repertoires in cytomegalovirus infection. TCRdb analysed the reads with MiXCR anew, one entry per CDR3 protein. Of roughly 700,000 distinct CDR3 sequences detected, around 32% appear once; the ten largest clones hold about 20%. The source of this sequence is a human donor in good health (CMV status not recorded). Some clones in this sample may be carry-over from other donors' samples. V and J are TRBV4-1 and TRBJ1-5, with D perhaps TRBD1 (5 bases). Sample: cultured PBMCs, taken from culture after CMV antigen stimulation. The chain's CDR3 is CASSGTSNQPQHF. CDR3 sequence (DNA): TGCGCCAGCAGCGGGACCAGCAATCAGCCCCAGCATTTT.